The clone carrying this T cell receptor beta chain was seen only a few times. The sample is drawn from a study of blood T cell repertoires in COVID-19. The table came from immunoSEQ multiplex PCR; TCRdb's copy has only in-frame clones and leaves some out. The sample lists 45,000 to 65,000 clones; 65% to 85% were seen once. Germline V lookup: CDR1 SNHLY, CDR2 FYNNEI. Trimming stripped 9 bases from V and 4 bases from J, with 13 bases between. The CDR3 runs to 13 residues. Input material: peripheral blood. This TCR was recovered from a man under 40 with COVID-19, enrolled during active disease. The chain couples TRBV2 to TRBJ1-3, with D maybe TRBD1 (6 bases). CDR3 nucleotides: TGTGCCAGTCGTACAGGGCTCGGAAACACCATATATTTT. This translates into CASRTGLGNTIYF.